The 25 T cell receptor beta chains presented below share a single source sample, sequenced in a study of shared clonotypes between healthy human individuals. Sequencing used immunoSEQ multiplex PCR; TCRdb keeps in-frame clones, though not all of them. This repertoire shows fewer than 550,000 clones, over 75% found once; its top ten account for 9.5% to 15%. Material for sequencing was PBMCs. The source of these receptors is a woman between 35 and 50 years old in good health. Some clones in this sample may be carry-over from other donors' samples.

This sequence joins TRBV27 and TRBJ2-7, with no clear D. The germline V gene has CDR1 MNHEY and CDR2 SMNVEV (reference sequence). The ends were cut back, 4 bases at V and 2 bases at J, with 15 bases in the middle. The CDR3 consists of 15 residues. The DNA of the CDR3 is TGTGCCAGCAGTTCACCCGACAAGTCCCCCTACGAGCAGTACTTC. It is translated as CASSSPDKSPYEQYF.

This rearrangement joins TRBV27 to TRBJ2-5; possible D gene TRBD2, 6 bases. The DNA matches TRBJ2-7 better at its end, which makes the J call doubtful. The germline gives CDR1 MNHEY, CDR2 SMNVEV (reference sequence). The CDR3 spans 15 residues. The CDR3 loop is CASSFTRDFLYEQYF. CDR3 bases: TGTGCCAGCAGTTTTACGAGGGACTTCCTCTACGAGCAGTACTTC.

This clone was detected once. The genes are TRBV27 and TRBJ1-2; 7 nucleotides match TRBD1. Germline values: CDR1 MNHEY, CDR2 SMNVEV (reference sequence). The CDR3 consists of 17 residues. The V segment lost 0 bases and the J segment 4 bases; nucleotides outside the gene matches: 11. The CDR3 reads CASSLSPGQPGRYGYTF. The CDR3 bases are TGTGCCAGCAGTTTATCCCCGGGACAGCCCGGGCGCTATGGCTACACCTTC.

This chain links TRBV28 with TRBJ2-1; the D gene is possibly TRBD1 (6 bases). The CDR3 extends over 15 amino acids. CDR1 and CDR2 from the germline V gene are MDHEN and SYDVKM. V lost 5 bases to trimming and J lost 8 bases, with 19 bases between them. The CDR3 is CASSPGVSLRDEQFF. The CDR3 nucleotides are TGTGCCAGCAGTCCAGGGGTCAGCCTAAGGGATGAGCAGTTCTTC.

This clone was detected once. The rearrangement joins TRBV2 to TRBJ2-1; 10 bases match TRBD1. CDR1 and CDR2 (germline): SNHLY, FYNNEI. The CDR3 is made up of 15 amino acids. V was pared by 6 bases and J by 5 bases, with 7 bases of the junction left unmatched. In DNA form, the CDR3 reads TGTGCCAGCAGGATCCGGGACAGGGGAAACAATGAGCAGTTCTTC. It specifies CASRIRDRGNNEQFF. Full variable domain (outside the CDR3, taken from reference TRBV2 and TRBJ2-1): EPEVTQTPSHQVTQMGQEVILRCVPISNHLYFYWYRQILGQKVEFLVSFYNNEISEKSEIFDDQFSVERPDGSNFTLKIRSTKLEDSAMYFCASRIRDRGNNEQFFGPGTRLTVL.

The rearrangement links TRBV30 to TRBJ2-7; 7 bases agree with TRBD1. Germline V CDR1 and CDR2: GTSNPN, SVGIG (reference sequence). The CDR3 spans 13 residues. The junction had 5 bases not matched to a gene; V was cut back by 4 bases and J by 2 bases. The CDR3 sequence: CAWTTGTTYEQYF. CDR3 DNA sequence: TGTGCCTGGACGACAGGGACAACCTACGAGCAGTACTTC.

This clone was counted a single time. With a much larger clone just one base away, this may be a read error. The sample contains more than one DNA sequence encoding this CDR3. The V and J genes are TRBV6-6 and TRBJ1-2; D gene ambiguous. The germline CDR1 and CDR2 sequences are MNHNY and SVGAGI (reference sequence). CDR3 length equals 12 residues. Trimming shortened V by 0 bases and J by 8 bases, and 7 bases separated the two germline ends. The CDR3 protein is CASSYSGYGYTF. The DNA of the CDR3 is TGTGCCAGCAGTTACTCAGGGTACGGCTACACCTTC.

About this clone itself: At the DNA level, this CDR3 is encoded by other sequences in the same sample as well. CDR3 residues: CASSSSTDTQYF. CDR3 sequence (DNA): TGTGCCAGCAGCTCCTCTACAGATACGCAGTATTTT. The rearrangement uses TRBV5-4 and TRBJ2-3, with D hard to call. Germline loops: CDR1 SGHNT, CDR2 YYREEE (reference sequence). V was shortened by 3 bases and J by 3 bases, with 5 bases between the two germline ends. This CDR3 has 12 amino acids. The full variable domain, completed using reference TRBV5-4 and TRBJ2-3, is ETGVTQSPTHLIKTRGQQVTLRCSSQSGHNTVSWYQQALGQGPQFIFQYYREEENGRGNFPPRFSGLQFPNYSSELNVNALELDDSALYLCASSSSTDTQYFGPGTRLTVL.

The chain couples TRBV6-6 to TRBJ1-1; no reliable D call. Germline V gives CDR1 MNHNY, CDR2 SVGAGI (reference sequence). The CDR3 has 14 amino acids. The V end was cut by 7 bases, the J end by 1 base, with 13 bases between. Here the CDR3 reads CASTPHVGNTEAFF. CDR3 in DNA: TGTGCCAGCACCCCCCACGTCGGGAACACTGAAGCTTTCTTT.

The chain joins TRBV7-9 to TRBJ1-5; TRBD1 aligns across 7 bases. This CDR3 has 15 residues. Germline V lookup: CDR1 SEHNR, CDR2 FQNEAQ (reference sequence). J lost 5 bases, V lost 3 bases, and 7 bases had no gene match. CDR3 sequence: CASSFQGVGDQPQHF. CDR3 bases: TGTGCCAGCAGCTTCCAGGGGGTGGGCGATCAGCCCCAGCATTTT.

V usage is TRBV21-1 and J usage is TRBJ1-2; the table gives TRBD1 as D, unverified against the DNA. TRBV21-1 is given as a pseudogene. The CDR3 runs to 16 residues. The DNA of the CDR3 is TGTGCCAGCAGCAAAGGGCCTCCGGGACAGGACTATGGCTACACCTTC. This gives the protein CASSKGPPGQDYGYTF.

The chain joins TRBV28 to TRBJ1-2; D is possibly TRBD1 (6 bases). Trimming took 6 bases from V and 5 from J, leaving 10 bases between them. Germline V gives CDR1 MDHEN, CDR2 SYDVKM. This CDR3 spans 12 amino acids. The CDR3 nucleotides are TGTGCCAGCAGGGATACAGGGTATGGCTACACCTTC. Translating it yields CASRDTGYGYTF.

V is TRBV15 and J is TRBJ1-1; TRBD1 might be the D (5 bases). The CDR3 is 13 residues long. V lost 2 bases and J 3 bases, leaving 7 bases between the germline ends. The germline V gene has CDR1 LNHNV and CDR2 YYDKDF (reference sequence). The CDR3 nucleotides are TGTGCCACCAGCAGATTCAGGGACACTGAAGCTTTCTTT. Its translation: CATSRFRDTEAFF.

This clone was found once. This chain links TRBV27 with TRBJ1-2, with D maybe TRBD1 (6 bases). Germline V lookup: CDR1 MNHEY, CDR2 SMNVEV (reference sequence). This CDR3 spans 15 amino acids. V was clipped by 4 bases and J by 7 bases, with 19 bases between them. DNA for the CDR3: TGTGCCAGCAGTTCCCATTTGGGGGCCGCTGGTGGCTACACCTTC. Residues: CASSSHLGAAGGYTF.

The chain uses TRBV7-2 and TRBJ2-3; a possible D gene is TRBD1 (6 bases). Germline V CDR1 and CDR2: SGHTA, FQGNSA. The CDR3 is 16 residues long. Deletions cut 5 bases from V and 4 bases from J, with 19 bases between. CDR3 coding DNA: TGTGCCAGCAGCGCAGAGGGCAGGGGAGCGGCAGATACGCAGTATTTT. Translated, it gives CASSAEGRGAADTQYF.

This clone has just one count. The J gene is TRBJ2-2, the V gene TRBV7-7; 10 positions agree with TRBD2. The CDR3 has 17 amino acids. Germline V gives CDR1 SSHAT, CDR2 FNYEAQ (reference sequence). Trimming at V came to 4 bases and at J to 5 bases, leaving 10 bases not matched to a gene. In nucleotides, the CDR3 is TGTGCCAGCAGCTCAGTGCGACTAGCGGGCTATACCGGGGAGCTGTTTTTT. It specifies CASSSVRLAGYTGELFF. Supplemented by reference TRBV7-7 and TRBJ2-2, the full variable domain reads GAGVSQSPRYKVTKRGQDVTLRCDPISSHATLYWYQQALGQGPEFLTYFNYEAQPDKSGLPSDRFSAERPEGSISTLTIQRTEQRDSAMYRCASSSVRLAGYTGELFFGEGSRLTVL.

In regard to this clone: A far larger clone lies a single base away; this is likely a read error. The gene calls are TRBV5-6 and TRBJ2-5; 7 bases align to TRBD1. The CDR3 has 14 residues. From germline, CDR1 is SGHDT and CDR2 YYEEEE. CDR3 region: CTSSRGQVQETQYF. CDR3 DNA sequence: TGTACCAGCAGCCGAGGACAGGTTCAAGAGACCCAGTACTTC.

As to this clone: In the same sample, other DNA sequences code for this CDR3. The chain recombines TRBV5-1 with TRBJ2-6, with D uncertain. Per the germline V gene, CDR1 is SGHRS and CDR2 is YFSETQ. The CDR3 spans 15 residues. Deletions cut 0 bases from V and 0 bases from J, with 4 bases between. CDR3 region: CASSLGNSGANVLTF. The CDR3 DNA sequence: TGCGCCAGCAGCTTGGGTAACTCTGGGGCCAACGTCCTGACTTTC.

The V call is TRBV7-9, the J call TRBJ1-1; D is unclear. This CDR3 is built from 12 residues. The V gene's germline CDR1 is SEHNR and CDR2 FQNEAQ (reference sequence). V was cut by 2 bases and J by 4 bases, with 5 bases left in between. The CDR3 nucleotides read TGTGCCAGCAGCTTAACGGGCACTGAAGCTTTCTTT. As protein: CASSLTGTEAFF.

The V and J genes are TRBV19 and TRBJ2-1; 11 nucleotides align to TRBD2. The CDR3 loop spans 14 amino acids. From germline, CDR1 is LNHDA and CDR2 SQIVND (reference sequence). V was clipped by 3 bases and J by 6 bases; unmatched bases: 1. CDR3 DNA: TGTGCCAGTAGTATCGGGACTAGCGGCAATGAGCAGTTCTTC. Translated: CASSIGTSGNEQFF.

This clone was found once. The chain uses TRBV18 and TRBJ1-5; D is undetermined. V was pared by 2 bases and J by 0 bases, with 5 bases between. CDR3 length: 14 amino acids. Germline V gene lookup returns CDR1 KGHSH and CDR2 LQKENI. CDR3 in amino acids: CASSPNPSNQPQHF. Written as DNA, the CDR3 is TGTGCCAGCTCACCAAATCCTAGCAATCAGCCCCAGCATTTT. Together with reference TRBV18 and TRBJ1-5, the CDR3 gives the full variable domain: NAGVMQNPRHLVRRRGQEARLRCSPMKGHSHVYWYRQLPEEGLKFMVYLQKENIIDESGMPKERFSAEFPKEGPSILRIQQVVRGDSAAYFCASSPNPSNQPQHFGDGTRLSIL.

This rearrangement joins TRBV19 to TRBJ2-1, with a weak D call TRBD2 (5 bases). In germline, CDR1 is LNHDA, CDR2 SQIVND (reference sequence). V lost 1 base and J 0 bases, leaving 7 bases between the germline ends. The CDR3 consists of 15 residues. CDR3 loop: CASSIALASYNEQFF. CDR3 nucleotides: TGTGCCAGTAGTATAGCCCTAGCCTCCTACAATGAGCAGTTCTTC.

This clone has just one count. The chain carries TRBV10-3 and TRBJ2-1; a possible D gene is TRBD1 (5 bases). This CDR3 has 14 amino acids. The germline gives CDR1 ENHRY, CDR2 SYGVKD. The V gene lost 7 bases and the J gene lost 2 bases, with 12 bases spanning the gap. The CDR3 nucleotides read TGTGCCATCAACACGGCAGGGCCCTACAATGAGCAGTTCTTC. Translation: CAINTAGPYNEQFF.

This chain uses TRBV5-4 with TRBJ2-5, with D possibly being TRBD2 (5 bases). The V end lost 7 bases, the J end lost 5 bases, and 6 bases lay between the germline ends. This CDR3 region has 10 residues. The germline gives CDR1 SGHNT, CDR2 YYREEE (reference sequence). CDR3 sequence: CASGEETQYF. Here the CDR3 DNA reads TGTGCCAGCGGGGAGGAGACCCAGTACTTC. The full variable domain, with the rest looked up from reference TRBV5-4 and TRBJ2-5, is ETGVTQSPTHLIKTRGQQVTLRCSSQSGHNTVSWYQQALGQGPQFIFQYYREEENGRGNFPPRFSGLQFPNYSSELNVNALELDDSALYLCASGEETQYFGPGTRLLVL.

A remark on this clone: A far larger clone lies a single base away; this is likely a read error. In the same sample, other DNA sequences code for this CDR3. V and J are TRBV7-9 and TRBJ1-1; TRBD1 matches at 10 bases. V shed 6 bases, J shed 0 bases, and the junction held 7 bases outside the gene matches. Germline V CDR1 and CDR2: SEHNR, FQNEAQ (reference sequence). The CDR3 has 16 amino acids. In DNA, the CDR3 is TGTGCCAGCAGTTTACGGACAGGGGGGATGAACACTGAAGCTTTCTTT. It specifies CASSLRTGGMNTEAFF.